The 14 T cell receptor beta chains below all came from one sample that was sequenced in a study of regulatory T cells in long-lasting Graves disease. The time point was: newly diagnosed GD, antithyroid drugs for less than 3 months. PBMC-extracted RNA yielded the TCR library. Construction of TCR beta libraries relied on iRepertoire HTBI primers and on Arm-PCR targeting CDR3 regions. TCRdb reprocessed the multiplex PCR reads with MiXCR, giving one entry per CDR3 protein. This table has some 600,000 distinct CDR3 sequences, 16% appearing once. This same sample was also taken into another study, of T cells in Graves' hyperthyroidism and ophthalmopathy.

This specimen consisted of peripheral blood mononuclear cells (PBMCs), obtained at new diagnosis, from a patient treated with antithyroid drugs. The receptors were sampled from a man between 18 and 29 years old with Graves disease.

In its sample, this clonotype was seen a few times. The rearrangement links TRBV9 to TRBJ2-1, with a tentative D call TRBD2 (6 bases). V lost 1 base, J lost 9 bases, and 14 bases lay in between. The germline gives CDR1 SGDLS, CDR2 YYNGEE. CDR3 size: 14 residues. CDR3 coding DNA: TGTGCCAGCAGCGTAATGAGACTAGACGGTGAGCAGTTCTTC. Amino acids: CASSVMRLDGEQFF.

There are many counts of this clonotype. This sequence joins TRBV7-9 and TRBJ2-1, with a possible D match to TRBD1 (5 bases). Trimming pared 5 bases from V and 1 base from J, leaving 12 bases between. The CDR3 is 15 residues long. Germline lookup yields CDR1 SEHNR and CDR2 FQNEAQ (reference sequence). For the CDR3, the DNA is TGTGCCAGCAGCAGCCGCAGGGTGTCCTACAATGAGCAGTTCTTC. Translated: CASSSRRVSYNEQFF.

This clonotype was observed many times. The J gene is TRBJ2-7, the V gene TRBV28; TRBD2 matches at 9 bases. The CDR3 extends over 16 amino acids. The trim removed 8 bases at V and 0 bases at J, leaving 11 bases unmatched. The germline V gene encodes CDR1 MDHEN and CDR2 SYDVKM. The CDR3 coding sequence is TGTGCCAGCTTAGGCGGGGGGGTCCGGGACTCCTACGAGCAGTACTTC. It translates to CASLGGGVRDSYEQYF.

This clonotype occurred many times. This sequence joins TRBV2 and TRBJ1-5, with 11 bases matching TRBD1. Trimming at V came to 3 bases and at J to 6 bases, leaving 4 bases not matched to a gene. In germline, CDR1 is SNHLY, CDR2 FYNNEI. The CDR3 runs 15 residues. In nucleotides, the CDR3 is TGTGCCAGCAGTGATAGGACAGGGGGCGGTCAGCCCCAGCATTTT. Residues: CASSDRTGGGQPQHF.

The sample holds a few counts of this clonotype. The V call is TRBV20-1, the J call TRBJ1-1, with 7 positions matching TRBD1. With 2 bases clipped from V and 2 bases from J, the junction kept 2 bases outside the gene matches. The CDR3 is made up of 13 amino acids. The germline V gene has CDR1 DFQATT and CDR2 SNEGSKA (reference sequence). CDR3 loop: CSARKGGNTEAFF. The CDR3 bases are TGCAGTGCTAGAAAAGGGGGCAACACTGAAGCTTTCTTT.

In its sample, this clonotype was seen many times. The CDR3: CSARPGLAGGEQYF. DNA of the CDR3: TGCAGTGCTAGACCCGGACTAGCGGGAGGCGAGCAGTACTTC. The J gene is TRBJ2-7, the V gene TRBV20-1, with 14 bases identical to TRBD2. Germline loops: CDR1 DFQATT, CDR2 SNEGSKA (reference sequence). V lost 2 bases to trimming and J lost 6 bases; unmatched junction nucleotides: 3. The CDR3 has 14 amino acids.

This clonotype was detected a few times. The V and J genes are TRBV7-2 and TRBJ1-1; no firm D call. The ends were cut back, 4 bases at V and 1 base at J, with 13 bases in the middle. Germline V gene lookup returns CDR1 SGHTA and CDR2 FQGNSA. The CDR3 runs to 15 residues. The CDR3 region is CASSSTVVGNTEAFF. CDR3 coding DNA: TGTGCCAGCAGCTCGACCGTCGTCGGGAACACTGAAGCTTTCTTT.

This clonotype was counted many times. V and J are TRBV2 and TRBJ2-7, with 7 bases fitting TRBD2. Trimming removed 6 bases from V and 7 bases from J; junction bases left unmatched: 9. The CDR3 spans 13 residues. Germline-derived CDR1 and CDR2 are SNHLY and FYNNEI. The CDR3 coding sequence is TGTGCCAGCAGGCCGGGAGGCCCCCTGGAGCAGTACTTC. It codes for CASRPGGPLEQYF.

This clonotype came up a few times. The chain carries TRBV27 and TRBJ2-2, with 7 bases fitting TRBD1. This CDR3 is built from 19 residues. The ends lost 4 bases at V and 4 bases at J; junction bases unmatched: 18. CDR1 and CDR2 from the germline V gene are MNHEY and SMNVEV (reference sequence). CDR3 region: CASSSSGTVWPLTTGELFF. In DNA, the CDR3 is TGTGCCAGCAGTTCCTCCGGGACAGTTTGGCCCCTAACCACCGGGGAGCTGTTTTTT.

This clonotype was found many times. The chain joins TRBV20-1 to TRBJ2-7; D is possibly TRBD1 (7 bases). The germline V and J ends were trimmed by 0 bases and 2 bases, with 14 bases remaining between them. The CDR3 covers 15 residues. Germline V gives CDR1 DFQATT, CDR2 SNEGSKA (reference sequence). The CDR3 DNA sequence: TGCAGTGCTAGAGACCCCACAGGGGAGGCCTACGAGCAGTACTTC. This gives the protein CSARDPTGEAYEQYF.

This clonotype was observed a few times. The CDR3 region is CALGTGNPNEQFF. CDR3 nucleotides: TGTGCCCTCGGGACAGGGAACCCCAATGAGCAGTTCTTC. The genes are TRBV2 and TRBJ2-1, with 9 bases lining up with TRBD1. The V gene's germline CDR1 is SNHLY and CDR2 FYNNEI. The CDR3 runs 13 residues. V was pared by 11 bases and J by 6 bases, with 8 bases of the junction left unmatched.

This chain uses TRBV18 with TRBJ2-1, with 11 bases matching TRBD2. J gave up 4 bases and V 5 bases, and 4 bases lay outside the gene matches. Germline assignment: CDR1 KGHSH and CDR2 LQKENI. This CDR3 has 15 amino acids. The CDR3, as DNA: TGTGCCAGCTCAGCAATAGCGGGAGGGTACAATGAGCAGTTCTTC. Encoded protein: CASSAIAGGYNEQFF.

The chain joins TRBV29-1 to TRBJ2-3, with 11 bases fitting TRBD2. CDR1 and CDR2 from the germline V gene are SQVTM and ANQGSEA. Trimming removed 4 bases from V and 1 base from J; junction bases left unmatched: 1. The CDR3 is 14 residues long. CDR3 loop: CSVVSGGGTDTQYF. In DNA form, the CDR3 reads TGCAGCGTTGTTAGCGGGGGGGGCACAGATACGCAGTATTTT.

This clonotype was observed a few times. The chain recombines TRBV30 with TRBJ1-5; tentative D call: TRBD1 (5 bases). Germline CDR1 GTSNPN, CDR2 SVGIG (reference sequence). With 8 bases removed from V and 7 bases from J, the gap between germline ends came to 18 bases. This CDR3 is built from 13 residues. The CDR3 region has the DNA TGTGCCGCCGAAGCGGGGCGGAGGCAGCCCCAGCATTTT. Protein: CAAEAGRRQPQHF. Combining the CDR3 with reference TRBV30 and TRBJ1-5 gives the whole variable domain SQTIHQWPATLVQPVGSPLSLECTVEGTSNPNLYWYRQAAGRGLQLLFYSVGIGQISSEVPQNLSASRPQDRQFILSSKKLLLSDSGFYLCAAEAGRRQPQHFGDGTRLSIL.